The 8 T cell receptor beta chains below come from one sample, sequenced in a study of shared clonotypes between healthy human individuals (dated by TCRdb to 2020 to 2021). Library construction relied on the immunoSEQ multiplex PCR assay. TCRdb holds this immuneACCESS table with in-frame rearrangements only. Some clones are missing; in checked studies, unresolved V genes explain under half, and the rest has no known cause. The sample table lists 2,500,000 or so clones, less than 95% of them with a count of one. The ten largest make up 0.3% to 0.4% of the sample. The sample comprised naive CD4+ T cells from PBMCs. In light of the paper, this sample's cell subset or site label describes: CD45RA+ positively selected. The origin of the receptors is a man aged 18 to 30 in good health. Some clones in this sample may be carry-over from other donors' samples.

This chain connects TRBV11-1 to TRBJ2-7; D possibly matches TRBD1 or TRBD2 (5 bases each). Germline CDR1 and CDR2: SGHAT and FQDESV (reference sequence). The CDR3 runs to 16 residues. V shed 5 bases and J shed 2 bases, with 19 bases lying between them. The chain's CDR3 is CASSPPPGPITYEQYF. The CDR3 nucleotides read TGTGCCAGCAGCCCACCGCCGGGACCGATAACCTACGAGCAGTACTTC. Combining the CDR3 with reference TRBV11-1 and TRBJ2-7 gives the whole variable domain EAEVAQSPRYKITEKSQAVAFWCDPISGHATLYWYRQILGQGPELLVQFQDESVVDDSQLPKDRFSAERLKGVDSTLKIQPAELGDSAMYLCASSPPPGPITYEQYFGPGTRLTVT.

CDR3 region: CASSRQGISDTQYF. DNA for the CDR3: TGCGCCAGCAGCCGCCAGGGCATATCAGATACGCAGTATTTT. The rearrangement uses TRBV5-1 and TRBJ2-3; the D gene is possibly TRBD1 (5 bases). V shed 4 bases and J shed 4 bases, with 13 bases lying between them. Germline lookup yields CDR1 SGHRS and CDR2 YFSETQ. This CDR3 spans 14 amino acids.

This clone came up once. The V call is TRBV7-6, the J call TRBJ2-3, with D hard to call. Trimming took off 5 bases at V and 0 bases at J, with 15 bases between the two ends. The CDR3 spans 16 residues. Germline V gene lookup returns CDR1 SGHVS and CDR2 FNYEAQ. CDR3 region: CASSDGKRASTDTQYF. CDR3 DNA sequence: TGTGCCAGCAGCGACGGAAAGAGAGCTAGCACAGATACGCAGTATTTT.

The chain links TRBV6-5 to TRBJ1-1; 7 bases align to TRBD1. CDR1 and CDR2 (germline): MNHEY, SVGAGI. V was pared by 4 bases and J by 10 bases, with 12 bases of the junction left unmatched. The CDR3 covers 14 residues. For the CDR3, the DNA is TGTGCCAGCAGTTTGTCCCGGACAGGAATCGGAGCTTTCTTT. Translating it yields CASSLSRTGIGAFF.

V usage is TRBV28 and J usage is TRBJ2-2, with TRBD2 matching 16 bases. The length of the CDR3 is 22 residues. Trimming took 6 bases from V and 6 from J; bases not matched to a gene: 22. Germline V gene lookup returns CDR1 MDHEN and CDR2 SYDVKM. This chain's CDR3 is CASSPGGLGLAGGPLRSGELFF. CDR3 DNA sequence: TGTGCCAGCAGCCCAGGCGGACTGGGACTAGCGGGAGGGCCCTTGAGGTCCGGGGAGCTGTTTTTT.

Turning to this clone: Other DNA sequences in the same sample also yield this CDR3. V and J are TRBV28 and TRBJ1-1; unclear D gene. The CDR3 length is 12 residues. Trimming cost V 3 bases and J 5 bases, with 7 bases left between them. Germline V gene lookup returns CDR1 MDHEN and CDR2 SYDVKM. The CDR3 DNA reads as TGTGCCAGCAGTTTTGAGGGAACTGAAGCTTTCTTT. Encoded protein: CASSFEGTEAFF.

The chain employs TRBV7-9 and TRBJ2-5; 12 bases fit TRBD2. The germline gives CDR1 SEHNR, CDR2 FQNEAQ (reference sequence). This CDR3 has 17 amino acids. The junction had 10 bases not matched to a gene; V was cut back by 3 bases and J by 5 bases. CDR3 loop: CASSFPSGGANRETQYF. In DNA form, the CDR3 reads TGTGCCAGCAGCTTTCCTAGCGGGGGGGCAAATCGGGAGACCCAGTACTTC.

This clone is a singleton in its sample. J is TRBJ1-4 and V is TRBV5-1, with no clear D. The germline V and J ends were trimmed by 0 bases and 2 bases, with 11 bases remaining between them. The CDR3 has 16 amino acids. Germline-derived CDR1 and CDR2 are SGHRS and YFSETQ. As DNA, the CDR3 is TGCGCCAGCAGCTTGGAGCCGGCGGGTACTAATGAAAAACTGTTTTTT. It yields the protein CASSLEPAGTNEKLFF.